This T cell receptor (beta chain) was sequenced for a study of blood T cell repertoires in COVID-19. Study context: The United States, Italy and Spain provided the acute and convalescent COVID-19 samples. From T cells, B-cell-depleted T cells, or PBMCs came the material, which was cDNA or gDNA.

The count of this clone is one. As originally analysed: Estimation of nucleated cell counts relied on the amplification of reference gene primers. TCRdb's table, derived via immunoSEQ multiplex PCR, lists solely in-frame clones and lacks some. From that table come the V and J calls and clone size; the DNA was used to work out D and trimming. The sample lists a few hundred thousand clones, roughly 85% seen once, with less than 4% in the top ten. The germline V gene has CDR1 LNHDA and CDR2 SQIVND (reference sequence). The CDR3 has 14 amino acids. Trimming stripped 10 bases from V and 4 bases from J, with 19 bases between.

The sequenced material came from peripheral blood. This sequence joins TRBV19 and TRBJ2-5; D may be TRBD2 (6 bases). The receptor was isolated from a woman between 18 and 30 years old with acute or convalescent COVID-19. In nucleotides, the CDR3 is TGTGCCACCACGGAGGGCCACAGAAGAGAGACCCAGTACTTC. Its protein is CATTEGHRRETQYF.